The 31 T cell receptor beta chains given below trace back to one sample, sequenced in a study of cytomegalovirus exposure and HLA in healthy donors (dated by TCRdb to the late 2010s). The library was generated by the immunoSEQ multiplex PCR assay. The multiplex PCR relied on a mix of 60 forward primers for TCR Vbeta segments and 13 reverse primers for TCR Jbeta segments. This immuneACCESS table, as held by TCRdb, lists in-frame sequences with V and J called but not all clones. Of the missing ones, under half trace to an unresolved V gene in checked studies; the others have no known cause. This sample gives around 150,000 clones in total; around 76% of them show up just once. About 2.1% of the sample belongs to the ten largest clones. Sequencing was performed on PBMCs. These receptors all come from a female donor in good health and CMV-seronegative.

The V gene is TRBV30, the J gene TRBJ1-5, with D perhaps TRBD1 (5 bases). This CDR3 has 13 amino acids. Germline-derived CDR1 and CDR2 are GTSNPN and SVGIG (reference sequence). Between the trimmed V and J ends, which lost 2 bases and 7 bases, there was a span of 12 bases. The CDR3 reads CAWSSRGDQPQHF. The DNA of the CDR3 is TGTGCCTGGAGTAGTCGGGGGGACCAGCCCCAGCATTTT.

V usage is TRBV5-8 and J usage is TRBJ2-3; possibly TRBD1 for D (5 bases). Per germline, CDR1 SGHTS and CDR2 YDEGEE. The CDR3 contains 15 residues. V lost 4 bases and J lost 0, with 12 bases in between. CDR3 DNA: TGTGCCAGCAGCGGTGGTACAGGCAGCACAGATACGCAGTATTTT. This translates into CASSGGTGSTDTQYF.

CDR3 sequence reads: CASSITGIDSEAFF. CDR3 coding DNA: TGTGCCAGTAGTATAACCGGCATCGACTCTGAAGCTTTCTTT. J is TRBJ1-1 and V is TRBV19; D is unclear. In germline, CDR1 is LNHDA, CDR2 SQIVND (reference sequence). Trimming took off 2 bases at V and 6 bases at J, with 13 bases between the two ends. This CDR3 is built from 14 residues.

This clone appeared a single time. The rearrangement uses TRBV30 and TRBJ1-4, with D unresolved. The CDR3 is made up of 11 amino acids. Between the trimmed V and J ends, which lost 3 bases and 7 bases, there was a span of 6 bases. The germline gives CDR1 GTSNPN, CDR2 SVGIG (reference sequence). CDR3 in DNA: TGTGCCTGGAGCAGGTCTGAAAAACTGTTTTTT. Its translation: CAWSRSEKLFF.

This clone was seen a few times. The rearrangement uses TRBV19 and TRBJ2-2; TRBD1 matches at 7 bases. CDR3 size: 15 residues. CDR1 and CDR2 (germline): LNHDA, SQIVND (reference sequence). V was clipped by 3 bases and J by 2 bases; unmatched bases: 3. In DNA, the CDR3 is TGTGCCAGTAGTATGGGACAGACTAACACCGGGGAGCTGTTTTTT. Its translation: CASSMGQTNTGELFF.

The rearrangement links TRBV7-8 to TRBJ1-2; 12 bases fit TRBD1. V lost 3 bases to trimming and J lost 2 bases; unmatched junction nucleotides: 4. The germline gives CDR1 SGHVS, CDR2 FQNEAQ. The CDR3 runs 16 residues. The CDR3 DNA is TGTGCCAGCAGCTTGGCCGGGACAGGGGGCAACTATGGCTACACCTTC. Translation gives CASSLAGTGGNYGYTF. The variable domain in full, completed from reference TRBV7-8 and TRBJ1-2, reads GAGVSQSPRYKVAKRGQDVALRCDPISGHVSLFWYQQALGQGPEFLTYFQNEAQLDKSGLPSDRFFAERPEGSVSTLKIQRTQQEDSAVYLCASSLAGTGGNYGYTFGSGTRLTVV.

The chain joins TRBV2 to TRBJ1-1; D is unresolved. Trimming left V 6 bases short and J 2 bases short, with 10 bases between. CDR1 is SNHLY and CDR2 is FYNNEI in the germline V gene. The length of the CDR3 is 13 residues. CDR3 coding DNA: TGTGCCAGCAGCGCAGGCCAAAACACTGAAGCTTTCTTT. This encodes CASSAGQNTEAFF.

The chain carries TRBV9 and TRBJ2-3; D unclear. Germline V gene lookup returns CDR1 SGDLS and CDR2 YYNGEE. This CDR3 has 14 residues. V shed 0 bases and J shed 4 bases, with 9 bases lying between them. The CDR3 nucleotides read TGTGCCAGCAGCGTAGCCTCCCTCGCAGATACGCAGTATTTT. Protein: CASSVASLADTQYF. The full variable domain, in which reference TRBV9 and TRBJ2-3 provide the parts outside the CDR3, is DSGVTQTPKHLITATGQRVTLRCSPRSGDLSVYWYQQSLDQGLQFLIQYYNGEERAKGNILERFSAQQFPDLHSELNLSSLELGDSALYFCASSVASLADTQYFGPGTRLTVL.

This clone was seen just once. The chain is built from TRBV15 and TRBJ2-7; 11 bases align to TRBD2. CDR1 and CDR2 from the germline V gene are LNHNV and YYDKDF (reference sequence). The CDR3 sequence is 19 residues long. Unmatched junction bases numbered 15, after V lost 5 bases and J lost 0 bases. CDR3 nucleotide sequence: TGTGCCACCAGCTTAGGGGTAGCGGGAGGGCCGGGGTTCTCCTACGAGCAGTACTTC. Translation: CATSLGVAGGPGFSYEQYF.

The CDR3: CASSTGTSRFF. CDR3 bases: TGTGCCAGCAGTACCGGGACTAGCCGGTTCTTC. The chain links TRBV7-9 to TRBJ2-1; 9 bases match TRBD2. The CDR3 is 11 amino acids. V gave up 6 bases and J gave up 15 bases; unmatched junction bases: 6. Germline values: CDR1 SEHNR, CDR2 FQNEAQ (reference sequence).

Only one count was recorded for this clone. This chain's CDR3 is CAISDRGSETQYF. Here the CDR3 DNA reads TGTGCCATCAGTGATAGGGGGTCTGAGACCCAGTACTTC. V usage is TRBV10-3 and J usage is TRBJ2-5, with D tentatively TRBD1 (6 bases). The CDR3 is made up of 13 amino acids. V dropped 3 bases and J dropped 5 bases, with 10 bases sitting between them. The germline CDR1 and CDR2 sequences are ENHRY and SYGVKD.

The gene calls are TRBV29-1 and TRBJ2-5; maybe TRBD2 (6 bases). This CDR3 is built from 14 residues. CDR1 SQVTM and CDR2 ANQGSEA come from the germline V gene. The V end lost 4 bases, the J end lost 0 bases, and 12 bases lay between the germline ends. The CDR3 here is CSVGRAQYQETQYF. DNA for the CDR3: TGCAGCGTTGGGAGGGCCCAGTACCAAGAGACCCAGTACTTC.

This clone has just one count. The chain joins TRBV9 to TRBJ2-7; 9 bases match TRBD2. The V and J ends lost 3 bases and 5 bases, in that order; junction bases with no gene match: 6. The length of the CDR3 is 14 residues. Per the germline V gene, CDR1 is SGDLS and CDR2 is YYNGEE. CDR3 DNA sequence: TGTGCCAGCAGCGGCGGGACTAGCCATAACGAGCAGTACTTC. Its translation: CASSGGTSHNEQYF.

The CDR3 loop is CASSSKWPMNTEAFF. The CDR3, as DNA: TGTGCCAGCAGCTCAAAATGGCCAATGAACACTGAAGCTTTCTTT. The chain carries TRBV7-2 and TRBJ1-1, with no clear D. Germline V gene sequence: CDR1 SGHTA, CDR2 FQGNSA. CDR3 length equals 15 residues. The V end was cut by 4 bases, the J end by 0 bases, with 12 bases between.

This clone showed up just once. The chain is built from TRBV5-8 and TRBJ1-5, with a tentative D call TRBD1 (6 bases). Trimming took off 2 bases at V and 7 bases at J, with 19 bases between the two ends. The CDR3 spans 16 residues. Germline V lookup: CDR1 SGHTS, CDR2 YDEGEE. The CDR3 DNA reads TGTGCCAGCAGCTTTTACACCAACAGGGTCTGGCAGCCCCAGCATTTT. Its translation is CASSFYTNRVWQPQHF.

This chain joins TRBV7-8 and TRBJ2-1; D call uncertain. Germline V gene data show CDR1 as SGHVS and CDR2 as FQNEAQ. V lost 1 base and J lost 4, with 5 bases in between. This CDR3 has 13 amino acids. CDR3 DNA: TGTGCCAGCAGCTTAGACAGTTACAATGAGCAGTTCTTC. Its protein product is CASSLDSYNEQFF. Complete variable domain (other parts from reference TRBV7-8 and TRBJ2-1): GAGVSQSPRYKVAKRGQDVALRCDPISGHVSLFWYQQALGQGPEFLTYFQNEAQLDKSGLPSDRFFAERPEGSVSTLKIQRTQQEDSAVYLCASSLDSYNEQFFGPGTRLTVL.

The chain links TRBV5-5 to TRBJ1-1; 8 positions agree with TRBD1. The CDR3 extends over 13 amino acids. Trimming cost V 4 bases and J 3 bases; bases outside gene matches: 2. Germline values: CDR1 SGHKS, CDR2 YYEKEE (reference sequence). CDR3 residues: CASSLQGDTEAFF. CDR3 nucleotide sequence: TGTGCCAGCAGCCTACAGGGGGACACTGAAGCTTTCTTT.

In its sample, this clone was seen a few times. The genes are TRBV28 and TRBJ1-1; 7 nucleotides match TRBD1. Trimming removed 3 bases from V and 1 base from J; junction bases left unmatched: 5. CDR1 and CDR2 from the germline V gene are MDHEN and SYDVKM. This CDR3 has 15 amino acids. CDR3 in amino acids: CASSFRQGRNTEAFF. Here the CDR3 DNA reads TGTGCCAGCAGTTTCCGACAGGGACGGAACACTGAAGCTTTCTTT.

This clone was seen just once. The chain carries TRBV25-1 and TRBJ1-1; TRBD1 matches at 8 bases. The CDR3 sequence is 16 residues long. V lost 0 bases, J lost 3 bases, and 6 bases stayed unmatched. The V gene's germline CDR1 is MGHDK and CDR2 SYGVNS. CDR3 amino acids: CASSEYRGRGDTEAFF. As DNA, the CDR3 is TGTGCCAGCAGTGAATACAGGGGGCGCGGGGACACTGAAGCTTTCTTT.

The genes are TRBV5-1 and TRBJ2-1; 15 positions agree with TRBD2. V dropped 3 bases and J dropped 0; count of bases not matched to a gene: 4. The CDR3 is 18 residues long. Germline V gene sequence: CDR1 SGHRS, CDR2 YFSETQ. CDR3 loop: CASSSGTSGRPSYNEQFF. DNA of the CDR3: TGCGCCAGCAGCTCCGGGACTAGCGGGAGGCCCTCCTACAATGAGCAGTTCTTC.

The rearrangement links TRBV6-1 to TRBJ1-2; 7 bases fit TRBD1. Germline CDR1 MNHNS, CDR2 SASEGT. V dropped 7 bases and J dropped 4; count of bases not matched to a gene: 6. The CDR3 covers 13 residues. The CDR3 DNA sequence: TGTGCCAGCACCGCGACAGGGAGCTATGGCTACACCTTC. Protein: CASTATGSYGYTF.

This clone appeared a few times. The CDR3 spells CASRRAGSTYNEQFF. CDR3 DNA sequence: TGTGCCAGCAGACGGGCGGGGTCCACCTACAATGAGCAGTTCTTC. The rearrangement uses TRBV7-2 and TRBJ2-1; D possibly corresponds to TRBD2 (6 bases). The germline V gene has CDR1 SGHTA and CDR2 FQGNSA. This CDR3 spans 15 amino acids. Between the trimmed V and J ends, which lost 6 bases and 2 bases, there was a span of 14 bases.

The chain uses TRBV2 and TRBJ1-1; D is uncertain. V was clipped by 8 bases and J by 6 bases, with 13 bases between them. The germline CDR1 and CDR2 sequences are SNHLY and FYNNEI. The CDR3 is made up of 12 amino acids. The CDR3 nucleotides read TGTGCCAGCTCCCAGATGGGCGCTGAAGCTTTCTTT. Translating gives CASSQMGAEAFF.

The V and J genes are TRBV7-9 and TRBJ2-7; 7 bases align to TRBD1. Germline lookup yields CDR1 SEHNR and CDR2 FQNEAQ (reference sequence). Unmatched junction bases numbered 3, after V lost 0 bases and J lost 1 base. This CDR3 has 15 amino acids. The DNA of the CDR3 is TGTGCCAGCAGCTTAGCACAGGGGACATCCTACGAGCAGTACTTC. As protein: CASSLAQGTSYEQYF.

In the case of this clone: Other DNA sequences in this specimen translate into the identical CDR3. The gene calls are TRBV19 and TRBJ1-4; a possible D gene is TRBD1 (5 bases). The CDR3 covers 14 residues. Germline CDR1 and CDR2: LNHDA and SQIVND (reference sequence). V lost 3 bases, J lost 8 bases, and 13 bases lay in between. Here the CDR3 reads CASSMRQINEKLFF. The DNA for the CDR3 is TGTGCCAGTAGTATGCGACAGATAAACGAAAAACTGTTTTTT.

The gene calls are TRBV14 and TRBJ2-7; TRBD2 might be the D (6 bases). Trimming removed 5 bases at V and 7 bases at J, with 18 bases between. Germline CDR1 and CDR2: SGHDN and FVKESK. This CDR3 has 14 residues. CDR3 region: CASSAEGGFLEQYF. The DNA for the CDR3 is TGTGCCAGCAGCGCGGAGGGAGGTTTCCTAGAGCAGTACTTC.

The V call is TRBV5-1, the J call TRBJ1-2; no clear D gene. The CDR3 spans 12 residues. Looked up from germline, CDR1 is SGHRS and CDR2 is YFSETQ. Trimming removed 0 bases from V and 6 bases from J, with 6 bases in between. CDR3 DNA: TGCGCCAGCAGCTTGGCCGAGCATGGCTACACCTTC. Protein: CASSLAEHGYTF.

CDR3 sequence reads: CASSRTGSNEKLFF. CDR3 sequence (DNA): TGCGCCAGCAGCCGGACAGGGTCTAATGAAAAACTGTTTTTT. The V and J genes are TRBV5-1 and TRBJ1-4, with 8 positions matching TRBD1. The CDR3 length is 14 residues. The trim removed 4 bases at V and 3 bases at J, leaving 2 bases unmatched. The germline V gene has CDR1 SGHRS and CDR2 YFSETQ.

The chain uses TRBV19 and TRBJ1-2; a possible D gene is TRBD1 (6 bases). The CDR3 consists of 14 residues. CDR1 and CDR2 from the germline V gene are LNHDA and SQIVND (reference sequence). V lost 3 bases to trimming and J lost 6 bases, with 14 bases between them. The CDR3 sequence is CASSIFSGGDGYTF. The CDR3 region has the DNA TGTGCCAGTAGTATCTTCTCGGGGGGCGATGGCTACACCTTC.

The chain couples TRBV2 to TRBJ1-2; 9 bases are a match to TRBD1. V dropped 4 bases and J dropped 8; count of bases not matched to a gene: 5. The CDR3 covers 13 residues. Germline CDR1 and CDR2: SNHLY and FYNNEI. In nucleotides, the CDR3 is TGTGCCAGCAGTGGAGGACAGGGGAGGGGCTACACCTTC. This codes for CASSGGQGRGYTF.

The chain carries TRBV5-1 and TRBJ1-2; D is perhaps TRBD1 (5 bases). Germline V gives CDR1 SGHRS, CDR2 YFSETQ. The CDR3 runs 14 residues. The V end was cut by 3 bases, the J end by 0 bases, with 9 bases between. The CDR3 loop is CASSSQGSNYGYTF. The CDR3 DNA is TGCGCCAGCAGCTCTCAGGGCTCTAACTATGGCTACACCTTC.